Listed below are T cell receptor beta chains from one sample, sequenced in a study of cytomegalovirus exposure and HLA in healthy donors. Profiled with immunoSEQ multiplex PCR; TCRdb holds only in-frame clones, not every one. Of some 160,000 clones in the sample, less than 90% were seen once. Sequenced input: PBMCs. The receptors derive from a woman aged 18-29 years in good health and CMV-seronegative. Each CDR3 is given with its conserved first and last residue. D genes are given only for firm matches. Size is stated for part of the rows, as once, few or many counts, or as a class when the clone is expanded.

TRBV7-9	TRBJ2-2	-	-	TGTGCCAGCAGCTGGGGGGACAGAATGAACACCGGGGAGCTGTTTTTT	CASSWGDRMNTGELFF
TRBV11-3	TRBJ2-1	TRBD2	-	TGTGCCAGCAGCTCAGGACTAGCGGGAGATGTTGAGCAGTTCTTC	CASSSGLAGDVEQFF
TRBV7-9	TRBJ1-1	-	-	TGTGCCAGCAGCTTCAGCGTAATGAACACTGAAGCTTTCTTT	CASSFSVMNTEAFF
TRBV11-2	TRBJ1-2	TRBD1	-	TGTGCCAGCAGCTTAGTTCGGACAGGACAAAATTATGGCTACACCTTC	CASSLVRTGQNYGYTF
TRBV10-3	TRBJ1-2	TRBD1	once	TGTGCCACCGCGGTCCCCCGACAGGGAATGGGGGGCTACACCTTC	CATAVPRQGMGGYTF
TRBV10-3	TRBJ1-2	TRBD1	-	TGTGCCATCACCACAGGGGGGGGTAACTATGGCTACACCTTC	CAITTGGGNYGYTF
TRBV28	TRBJ1-2	-	-	TGTGCCAGCACCACCTCGACAGCCTCTAACTATGGCTACACCTTC	CASTTSTASNYGYTF
TRBV6-1	TRBJ2-2	-	few	TGTGCCAGCAGGTGGACTCAACGCGGGGAGCTGTTTTTT	CASRWTQRGELFF
TRBV2	TRBJ2-1	TRBD2	-	TGTGCCAGCAGCAATGACCGGACTAGCGGACACGGAGGGCTCTTC	CASSNDRTSGHGGLF
TRBV18	TRBJ1-5	-	-	TGTGCCAGCTCACTCTCTGCCCAGGGCAATCAGCCCCAGCATTTT	CASSLSAQGNQPQHF
TRBV7-9	TRBJ1-1	-	-	TGTTCCAGCAGCTTACCATCGAGGGCGGGGAACACTGAAGCTTTCTTT	CSSSLPSRAGNTEAFF
TRBV4-1	TRBJ2-1	-	-	TGCGCCAGCAGCCAAGAAGGACAGCTCAAGAATGAGCAGTTCTTC	CASSQEGQLKNEQFF
TRBV5-1	TRBJ1-2	-	-	TGCGCCAGCAGCTTGATCGGGGGGCCGAACAACTATGGCTACACCTTC	CASSLIGGPNNYGYTF
TRBV7-2	TRBJ2-7	-	-	TGTGCCAGCAGCTTTCTCGGCAGGGTCGGATACGAGCAGTACTTC	CASSFLGRVGYEQYF
TRBV19	TRBJ1-3	-	-	TGTGCCAGTAGTATAGCCTTGGGGCGGCCATTAAGCTCTGGAAACACCATATATTTT	CASSIALGRPLSSGNTIYF
TRBV7-9	TRBJ1-1	-	once	TGTTCCAGCAGCACCGGACTAGGGGGTACTGAAGCTTTCTTT	CSSSTGLGGTEAFF
TRBV28	TRBJ2-7	-	once	TGTGCCAGCCGTGGAGCCTCTACCTACGAGCAGTACTTC	CASRGASTYEQYF
TRBV27	TRBJ1-1	TRBD1	-	TGTGCCAGCAGTTTATCCCCTCCGACAGGGGGCCTGGGAGCTTTCTTT	CASSLSPPTGGLGAFF
TRBV25-1	TRBJ2-1	TRBD2	-	TGTGCCAGCAGTGAGTTGGGGGGGTTCCTACCCAATGAGCAGTTCTTC	CASSELGGFLPNEQFF
TRBV5-6	TRBJ1-2	TRBD1	-	TGTGCCAGCAGCCAGCAGCAGGGGGCGAAAGGCTACACCTTC	CASSQQQGAKGYTF
TRBV9	TRBJ2-1	TRBD2	-	TGTGCCAGCAGCTTGGGACTACGAGACGGGGATGAGCAGTTCTTC	CASSLGLRDGDEQFF
TRBV6-5	TRBJ1-3	TRBD1	-	TGTGCCAGCAGTCCGGACAGGTTCTCTGGAAACACCATATATTTT	CASSPDRFSGNTIYF
TRBV11-2	TRBJ2-5	TRBD2	-	TGTGCCAGCGGGCGGGAGATGGGAGAGACCCAGTACTTC	CASGREMGETQYF
TRBV28	TRBJ1-4	-	-	TGTGCCAGCATTGGGCATTCATCTGAAAAACTGTTTTTT	CASIGHSSEKLFF
TRBV6-1	TRBJ1-5	TRBD1	few	TGTGCCAGCAGGATTCCCGGGACAGGCAATCAGCCCCAGCATTTT	CASRIPGTGNQPQHF
TRBV27	TRBJ1-5	-	-	TGTGCCAGCAGTTCCCTGGCGGGGGGTAGCAATCAGCCCCAGCATTTT	CASSSLAGGSNQPQHF
TRBV30	TRBJ1-1	-	once	TGTGCCTGGAGTGTTGGGGGGGAAACTGAAGCTTTCTTT	CAWSVGGETEAFF
TRBV28	TRBJ2-7	TRBD1	-	TGTGCCAGCAGTACGCCCGGGACAGGGAACTACGAGCAGTACTTC	CASSTPGTGNYEQYF
TRBV4-1	TRBJ1-2	-	once	TGCGCCAGCAGCCAAGACCCTCGGACACCCGAAGGGGATGGCTACACCTTC	CASSQDPRTPEGDGYTF
TRBV25-1	TRBJ1-5	-	-	TGTGCCAGCAGCAGGCAGGGGAACCAGCCCCAGCATTTT	CASSRQGNQPQHF
TRBV7-2	TRBJ1-2	TRBD1	-	TGTGCCAGCAGCTTTTCCCTATCGACAGGGAATGGCTACACCTTC	CASSFSLSTGNGYTF
TRBV9	TRBJ2-5	TRBD1	-	TGTGCCAGCAGCTCCACAGGGGGCCTGCGAGAGACCCAGTACTTC	CASSSTGGLRETQYF
TRBV4-1	TRBJ2-3	-	-	TGCGCCAGCAGCCAAGCCCCCATGACAGATACGCAGTATTTT	CASSQAPMTDTQYF
TRBV7-9	TRBJ2-7	-	-	TGTTCCAGCAGCTTAGCCGCCGGCGAGCAGTACTTC	CSSSLAAGEQYF
TRBV27	TRBJ2-7	TRBD2	once	TGTGCCAGCAGATCAATAGCGGGAAGCTCCTACGAGCAGTACTTC	CASRSIAGSSYEQYF
TRBV9	TRBJ2-3	TRBD2	-	TGTGCCAGCAGCGCCGGGACTACTAGCACAGATACGCAGTATTTT	CASSAGTTSTDTQYF
TRBV30	TRBJ2-3	-	-	TGTGCCTGGACCCCACCTGGCCCAGATACGCAGTATTTT	CAWTPPGPDTQYF
TRBV27	TRBJ2-7	-	-	TGTGCCAGCAGCCCCCTAGGCCCCTACGAGCAGTACTTC	CASSPLGPYEQYF
TRBV7-9	TRBJ2-5	-	-	TGTGCCAGCAGTTCAGGGGGGGAGACCCAGTACTTC	CASSSGGETQYF
TRBV5-1	TRBJ2-5	TRBD2	once	TGCGCCAGCAGCTTGGCCCTGTTAGCGGGGGGGCAAGAGACCCAGTACTTC	CASSLALLAGGQETQYF